Each of the 14 T cell receptor beta chains below was sequenced from the same sample in a study of beta chain features in type 1 diabetes. Of the isolated RNA, all was reverse transcribed, and so the sequenced material was expressed TCRB transcripts. Sequenced by immunoSEQ multiplex PCR; TCRdb stores in-frame clones only, minus some. The table includes some 900,000 clones, about 17% detected once. The specimen was naive CD4+ T cells from blood. The receptors were gathered from a woman aged 18-29 years in good health.

This clone has more than one count but fewer than ten. The chain couples TRBV28 to TRBJ2-3; the D gene is possibly TRBD2 (5 bases). Germline V gene data show CDR1 as MDHEN and CDR2 as SYDVKM. The length of the CDR3 is 13 residues. Deletions cut 10 bases from V and 1 base from J, with 12 bases between. The CDR3, as DNA: TGTGCCACAATGGACTCGCGCACAGATACGCAGTATTTT. Translated, it gives CATMDSRTDTQYF.

This clone was detected a few times. The chain couples TRBV11-2 to TRBJ2-7, with 13 positions matching TRBD2. The CDR3 totals 16 residues. V was pared by 4 bases and J by 2 bases, with 5 bases of the junction left unmatched. The germline CDR1 and CDR2 sequences are SGHAT and FQNNGV. The CDR3 is CASSSWGTSGTYEQYF. The CDR3 nucleotides read TGTGCCAGCAGCTCCTGGGGGACTAGCGGGACCTACGAGCAGTACTTC.

The rearrangement links TRBV15 to TRBJ2-5; a weak D match, TRBD2 (6 bases). Trimming removed 1 base at V and 11 bases at J, with 29 bases between. CDR3 length: 18 residues. In germline, CDR1 is LNHNV, CDR2 YYDKDF (reference sequence). CDR3 nucleotides: TGTGCCACCAGCAGAGGCCCAGTCGGGACTCGACCCTCGTGGGAGCAGTACTTC. Amino acid sequence: CATSRGPVGTRPSWEQYF. Drawing the rest from reference TRBV15 and TRBJ2-5, the complete variable domain is DAMVIQNPRYQVTQFGKPVTLSCSQTLNHNVMYWYQQKSSQAPKLLFHYYDKDFNNEADTPDNFQSRRPNTSFCFLDIRSPGLGDTAMYLCATSRGPVGTRPSWEQYFGPGTRLLVL.

This clone was detected a few times. The sample has other DNA sequences that encode this CDR3 too. The chain recombines TRBV7-2 with TRBJ2-5; D is undetermined. CDR1 SGHTA and CDR2 FQGNSA come from the germline V gene. This CDR3 has 14 residues. V was cut by 1 base and J by 0 bases, with 6 bases left in between. The CDR3 region is CASSLGTYQETQYF. The CDR3 nucleotides are TGTGCCAGCAGCTTAGGGACCTACCAAGAGACCCAGTACTTC.

The CDR3 DNA reads as TGTGCCAGCAGCCCTCAACTCAACACCGGGGAGCTGTTTTTT. Its translation is CASSPQLNTGELFF. This chain connects TRBV14 to TRBJ2-2; D gene uncertain. The CDR3 contains 14 residues. Trimming removed 4 bases from V and 2 bases from J, with 8 bases in between. Germline values: CDR1 SGHDN, CDR2 FVKESK.

This chain uses TRBV2 with TRBJ2-7; the D gene is possibly TRBD1 (6 bases). The V end was cut by 6 bases, the J end by 6 bases, with 15 bases between. The germline CDR1 and CDR2 sequences are SNHLY and FYNNEI. This CDR3 spans 13 amino acids. The chain's CDR3 is CASRPQGSGEQYF. CDR3 in DNA: TGTGCCAGCAGACCCCAGGGGTCGGGCGAGCAGTACTTC.

The genes are TRBV6-5 and TRBJ2-1, with D possibly matching TRBD2 (6 bases). V was shortened by 0 bases and J by 6 bases, with 12 bases between the two germline ends. This CDR3 comprises 15 residues. Germline lookup yields CDR1 MNHEY and CDR2 SVGAGI. This CDR3 is CASSYSPGVANEQFF. The CDR3, as DNA: TGTGCCAGCAGTTACTCTCCGGGAGTGGCCAATGAGCAGTTCTTC.

The chain combines TRBV11-1 with TRBJ2-5; D unclear. The DNA end favors TRBJ2-7, so the J call may be wrong. This CDR3 has 14 amino acids. The V gene's germline CDR1 is SGHAT and CDR2 FQDESV (reference sequence). CDR3 sequence (DNA): TGTGCCAGCAGCTTAGGTCTGGCAGTCTACGAGCAGTACTTC. This codes for CASSLGLAVYEQYF.

This clone has a handful of counts. The rearrangement uses TRBV7-2 and TRBJ2-2; no reliable D call. The CDR3 loop spans 13 amino acids. The ends were cut back, 5 bases at V and 9 bases at J, with 13 bases in the middle. Germline V gene lookup returns CDR1 SGHTA and CDR2 FQGNSA. The CDR3 region is CASSRSVSWELFF. CDR3 bases: TGTGCCAGCAGCCGGTCAGTATCCTGGGAGCTGTTTTTT.

The rearrangement uses TRBV9 and TRBJ2-7; possible D gene TRBD2, 5 bases. The CDR3 totals 13 residues. V was shortened by 0 bases and J by 5 bases, with 9 bases between the two germline ends. The V gene's germline CDR1 is SGDLS and CDR2 YYNGEE. CDR3 DNA sequence: TGTGCCAGCAGCGTAGGGAGGTCCCACGAGCAGTACTTC. It codes for CASSVGRSHEQYF.

The CDR3 loop reads CASSIRQGFSKYEQYF. The CDR3 region has the DNA TGCGCCAGCAGCATCCGACAGGGTTTTTCGAAGTACGAGCAGTACTTC. This sequence joins TRBV5-1 and TRBJ2-7; 7 bases map to TRBD1. V lost 4 bases, J lost 4 bases, and 14 bases stayed unmatched. This CDR3 region has 16 residues. Germline CDR1 SGHRS, CDR2 YFSETQ.

The chain joins TRBV9 to TRBJ2-5, with 11 bases matching TRBD2. The CDR3 is 14 residues long. Trimming at V came to 3 bases and at J to 11 bases, leaving 9 bases not matched to a gene. CDR1 SGDLS and CDR2 YYNGEE come from the germline V gene. For the CDR3, the DNA is TGTGCCAGCAGCGGGGGTCTAGCGGGAGGAGAGCAGTACTTC. Residues: CASSGGLAGGEQYF. Full variable domain (remainder filled in from reference TRBV9 and TRBJ2-5): DSGVTQTPKHLITATGQRVTLRCSPRSGDLSVYWYQQSLDQGLQFLIQYYNGEERAKGNILERFSAQQFPDLHSELNLSSLELGDSALYFCASSGGLAGGEQYFGPGTRLLVL.

The chain carries TRBV13 and TRBJ2-1; no clear D. Trimming left V 5 bases short and J 4 bases short, with 15 bases between. Germline values: CDR1 PRHDT, CDR2 FYEKMQ (reference sequence). The CDR3 consists of 15 residues. This CDR3 reads CASSRPVAAYNEQFF. The CDR3 nucleotides are TGTGCCAGCAGCCGTCCCGTGGCAGCGTACAATGAGCAGTTCTTC.

This rearrangement joins TRBV7-2 to TRBJ2-7; D could derive from TRBD1 or TRBD2 (5 bases each). This CDR3 contains 15 residues. Germline CDR1 SGHTA, CDR2 FQGNSA. V was shortened by 1 base and J by 3 bases, with 13 bases between the two germline ends. Here the CDR3 DNA reads TGTGCCAGCAGCTTAGGGCCGGGACGGATCTACGAGCAGTACTTC. Protein: CASSLGPGRIYEQYF.